The 13 T cell receptor beta chains reported below all come from one sample, sequenced in a study of blood T cell repertoires in COVID-19. Method: immunoSEQ multiplex PCR; TCRdb's copy keeps in-frame clones and lacks some. The sample consists of 150,000 to 200,000 clones, 85% to 95% of them appearing once. The material sequenced was peripheral blood. The receptors derive from a woman aged 45 to 65 with acute or convalescent COVID-19.

CDR3 bases: TGTGCCAGCTCAAGGGGCGGGACCTACGAGCAGTACTTC. Translating it yields CASSRGGTYEQYF. The chain carries TRBV9 and TRBJ2-7, with D possibly being TRBD2 (6 bases). Germline loops: CDR1 SGDLS, CDR2 YYNGEE. There are 13 residues in the CDR3. V gave up 7 bases and J gave up 2 bases, with 13 bases separating them. The whole variable domain, filled in from reference TRBV9 and TRBJ2-7, reads DSGVTQTPKHLITATGQRVTLRCSPRSGDLSVYWYQQSLDQGLQFLIQYYNGEERAKGNILERFSAQQFPDLHSELNLSSLELGDSALYFCASSRGGTYEQYFGPGTRLTVT.

The chain employs TRBV6-5 and TRBJ2-2; TRBD1 matches 7 bases. Germline CDR1 and CDR2: MNHEY and SVGAGI. The CDR3 extends over 15 amino acids. The V segment lost 7 bases and the J segment 5 bases; nucleotides outside the gene matches: 10. For the CDR3, the DNA is TGTGCCAGCACCCAGGGGACAGCAGTAACCGGGGAGCTGTTTTTT. This translates into CASTQGTAVTGELFF.

The chain recombines TRBV11-2 with TRBJ2-5; unclear D gene. The CDR3 is 15 residues long. The germline V gene encodes CDR1 SGHAT and CDR2 FQNNGV. Deletions cut 5 bases from V and 2 bases from J, with 15 bases between. CDR3 residues: CASSAFLTSQETQYF. The CDR3 DNA is TGTGCCAGCAGCGCCTTCCTAACTTCTCAAGAGACCCAGTACTTC.

This rearrangement joins TRBV10-1 to TRBJ2-7, with D tentatively TRBD1 (6 bases). The germline gives CDR1 WNHNN, CDR2 SYGVQD (reference sequence). The CDR3 totals 16 residues. Trimming took off 3 bases at V and 2 bases at J, with 17 bases between the two ends. This chain's CDR3 is CASSDPKGQGPYEQYF. The CDR3 DNA is TGCGCCAGCAGTGACCCAAAGGGGCAGGGGCCCTACGAGCAGTACTTC.

V is TRBV30 and J is TRBJ2-7; TRBD1 agrees at 10 bases. The V gene's germline CDR1 is GTSNPN and CDR2 SVGIG (reference sequence). The CDR3 extends over 14 amino acids. After removal of 0 bases from V and 3 bases from J, the junction contained 2 bases not matched to a gene. The CDR3 nucleotides read TGTGCCTGGAGTGTTGGACAGGGGGACTACGAGCAGTACTTC. Translated: CAWSVGQGDYEQYF.

The chain employs TRBV2 and TRBJ2-3; a possible D gene is TRBD2 (5 bases). Germline V lookup: CDR1 SNHLY, CDR2 FYNNEI. Trimming took 4 bases from V and 3 from J, leaving 11 bases between them. The CDR3 sequence is 14 residues long. The CDR3 region has the DNA TGTGCCAGCAGTGGGGGAGTTTATACAGATACGCAGTATTTT. The encoded protein is CASSGGVYTDTQYF.

This clone appeared once. The chain has TRBV19 and TRBJ2-2; tentative D call: TRBD1 (5 bases). Trimming cost V 1 base and J 3 bases, with 12 bases left between them. The CDR3 consists of 16 residues. Germline V gene lookup returns CDR1 LNHDA and CDR2 SQIVND (reference sequence). CDR3 protein: CASSIGNRPYTGELFF. As DNA, the CDR3 is TGTGCCAGTAGTATAGGGAACAGGCCCTACACCGGGGAGCTGTTTTTT.

The chain couples TRBV7-2 to TRBJ2-3; 8 bases agree with TRBD1. From germline, CDR1 is SGHTA and CDR2 FQGNSA. This CDR3 has 16 amino acids. Trimming removed 1 base from V and 9 bases from J; junction bases left unmatched: 12. The CDR3 nucleotides read TGTGCCAGCAGCTTAGAGGCAGGGGGCGCTTTCTTCACGCAGTATTTT. Its protein is CASSLEAGGAFFTQYF. Full variable domain (rest looked up from reference TRBV7-2 and TRBJ2-3): GAGVSQSPSNKVTEKGKDVELRCDPISGHTALYWYRQSLGQGLEFLIYFQGNSAPDKSGLPSDRFSAERTGGSVSTLTIQRTQQEDSAVYLCASSLEAGGAFFTQYFGPGTRLTVL.

The rearrangement links TRBV6-5 to TRBJ2-1; D unclear. The CDR3 length is 12 residues. V lost 10 bases, J lost 0 bases, and 7 bases lay in between. Germline V lookup: CDR1 MNHEY, CDR2 SVGAGI. Here the CDR3 DNA reads TGTGCCACCGGGTACTCCTACAATGAGCAGTTCTTC. Translation: CATGYSYNEQFF.

The chain has TRBV7-9 and TRBJ2-1; TRBD1 aligns across 8 bases. Losses at the gene ends were 6 bases for V and 5 bases for J; bases not matched to a gene: 12. CDR1 and CDR2 from the germline V gene are SEHNR and FQNEAQ (reference sequence). CDR3 length: 16 residues. This CDR3 is CASRDLRDRTNNEQFF. In DNA, the CDR3 is TGTGCCAGCAGAGACCTCCGGGACAGGACCAACAATGAGCAGTTCTTC.

The rearrangement joins TRBV4-1 to TRBJ2-5; 8 nucleotides align to TRBD1. This CDR3 is built from 14 residues. The J segment lost 3 bases and the V segment lost 6 bases, leaving 6 bases of the junction unmatched. CDR1 and CDR2 from the germline V gene are MGHRA and YSYEKL. The CDR3 loop is CASSIHRGKETQYF. CDR3 bases: TGCGCCAGCAGTATTCACAGGGGGAAAGAGACCCAGTACTTC.

This chain uses TRBV6-5 with TRBJ1-6; 9 positions match TRBD1. After removal of 6 bases from V and 8 bases from J, the junction contained 8 bases not matched to a gene. Per germline, CDR1 MNHEY and CDR2 SVGAGI. This CDR3 spans 15 amino acids. CDR3 loop: CASSPLRQGDSPLHF. The CDR3 nucleotides are TGTGCCAGCAGCCCCCTCCGACAGGGGGATTCACCCCTCCACTTT.

This chain uses TRBV12-3 or TRBV12-4 with TRBJ2-3; the match to TRBD2 covers 7 bases. Losses at the gene ends were 3 bases for V and 7 bases for J; bases not matched to a gene: 4. CDR3 length: 13 amino acids. The CDR3 here is CASSFLGGNTQYF. DNA for the CDR3: TGTGCCAGCAGTTTCTTGGGGGGGAATACGCAGTATTTT.